This T cell receptor (beta chain) was found in a study of blood T cell repertoires in COVID-19. Study context: Samples taken during acute and convalescent COVID-19 were collected in the United States, Italy and Spain. From T cells, B-cell-depleted T cells, or PBMCs came the material, which was cDNA or gDNA.

The germline gives CDR1 SGHNT, CDR2 YYREEE (reference sequence). The CDR3 contains 16 residues. V dropped 1 base and J dropped 0; count of bases not matched to a gene: 6. Assay used: immunoSEQ multiplex PCR; TCRdb lists only in-frame clones, some missing. The sample shows some 190,000 clones, about 85% of them seen only once. The receptor was derived from a woman aged 80 or over with acute or convalescent COVID-19. This chain connects TRBV5-4 to TRBJ2-7, with TRBD2 identical over 8 bases. The sample taken for sequencing was peripheral blood. The CDR3 here is CASSLYYGTSSYEQYF. In nucleotides, the CDR3 is TGTGCCAGCAGCTTGTACTACGGGACTAGCTCCTACGAGCAGTACTTC.